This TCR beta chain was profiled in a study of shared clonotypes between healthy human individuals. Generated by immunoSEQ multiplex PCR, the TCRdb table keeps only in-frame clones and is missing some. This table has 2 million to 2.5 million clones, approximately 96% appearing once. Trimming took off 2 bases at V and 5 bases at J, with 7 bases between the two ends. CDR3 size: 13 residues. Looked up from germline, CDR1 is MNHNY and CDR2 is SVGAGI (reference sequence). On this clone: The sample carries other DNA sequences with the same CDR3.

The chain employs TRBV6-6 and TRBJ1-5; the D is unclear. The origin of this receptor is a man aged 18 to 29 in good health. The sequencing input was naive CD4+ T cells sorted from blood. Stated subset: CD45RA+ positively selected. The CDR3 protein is CASSYLRDQPQHF. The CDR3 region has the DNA TGTGCCAGCAGTTACCTGAGGGATCAGCCCCAGCATTTT.